This T cell receptor beta chain stems from a study of blood T cell repertoires in COVID-19. The CDR3 length is 14 residues. Germline CDR1 is MDHEN and CDR2 is SYDVKM. The ends lost 5 bases at V and 2 bases at J; junction bases unmatched: 3. Generated by immunoSEQ multiplex PCR, the TCRdb table keeps only in-frame clones and is missing some. This repertoire shows about 410,000 clones, about 90% found once; its top ten account for 1.7%. This chain uses TRBV28 with TRBJ2-5; 9 positions agree with TRBD1. The receptor comes from a woman in her twenties or thirties who had recovered from COVID-19. The sequencing input was PBMCs or T cells enriched from blood (not recorded which). In DNA form, the CDR3 reads TGTGCCAGCAGTAACAGGGGGCAGCAAGAGACCCAGTACTTC. This translates into CASSNRGQQETQYF.